Below are 23 T cell receptor beta chains sequenced from a single sample in a study of T cell responses to AZD1222 COVID-19 vaccine. Here immunoSEQ multiplex PCR was the method, and the copy in TCRdb shows in-frame clones only, minus some. Of 110,000 or so clones listed, roughly 86% are singletons. The source was peripheral blood, collected 28 days after the second AZD1222 dose. The receptors here all came from an adult who received the AZD1222 COVID-19 vaccine.

This clone was seen a handful of times. This chain links TRBV2 with TRBJ1-2; a weak D match, TRBD1 (5 bases). The germline V and J ends were trimmed by 4 bases and 3 bases, with 12 bases remaining between them. Germline CDR1 SNHLY, CDR2 FYNNEI. CDR3 length: 14 residues. CDR3 amino acids: CASSANRRHYGYTF. CDR3 nucleotides: TGTGCCAGCAGTGCCAACAGGCGGCACTATGGCTACACCTTC.

The V gene is TRBV6-2 or TRBV6-3, the J gene TRBJ2-7; D might be TRBD1 (5 bases). The V and J ends lost 4 bases and 2 bases respectively, with 12 bases between them. This CDR3 is built from 14 residues. CDR1 is MNHEY, CDR2 SVGEGT, per germline. The CDR3 loop is CASSSQPGPYEQYF. The CDR3 DNA reads TGTGCCAGCAGTTCCCAGCCAGGGCCCTACGAGCAGTACTTC.

This clone has only one observation. The chain combines TRBV7-2 with TRBJ1-2, with D unresolved. The CDR3 has 15 amino acids. V was cut by 6 bases and J by 9 bases, with 23 bases left in between. Looked up from germline, CDR1 is SGHTA and CDR2 is FQGNSA. Here the CDR3 DNA reads TGTGCCAGCAGTTTCTCCAACCCGACGGCCCGGAGCTACACCTTC. Protein: CASSFSNPTARSYTF.

This chain uses TRBV30 with TRBJ2-5; D is ambiguous. Germline CDR1 and CDR2: GTSNPN and SVGIG (reference sequence). This CDR3 spans 10 amino acids. V was clipped by 5 bases and J by 5 bases, with 6 bases between them. The chain's CDR3 is CAWGLETQYF. The CDR3 DNA is TGTGCCTGGGGATTGGAGACCCAGTACTTC.

The chain is built from TRBV30 and TRBJ1-2, with TRBD1 identical over 7 bases. CDR1 GTSNPN and CDR2 SVGIG come from the germline V gene (reference sequence). V shed 0 bases and J 7 bases; nucleotides not matched to a gene: 11. This CDR3 is 15 amino acids long. The CDR3 reads CAWSVRQGVRGGYTF. The CDR3 DNA is TGTGCCTGGAGTGTACGCCAGGGGGTGAGAGGTGGCTACACCTTC.

This chain links TRBV21-1 with TRBJ1-3; TRBD1 is the table's D call and was not checked against the DNA. TRBV21-1 is given as a pseudogene. CDR3 length equals 14 residues. The CDR3 loop is CASSARFRGNTIYF. Written as DNA, the CDR3 is TGTGCCAGCAGCGCCCGTTTCAGGGGAAACACCATATATTTT.

J is TRBJ1-4 and V is TRBV6-2 or TRBV6-3; D is uncertain. This CDR3 has 14 amino acids. Germline CDR1 is MNHEY and CDR2 is SVGEGT. Trimming removed 2 bases at V and 2 bases at J, with 6 bases between. The CDR3 bases are TGTGCCAGCAGTTACACGGGGACTAATGAAAAACTGTTTTTT. Protein sequence: CASSYTGTNEKLFF.

This chain links TRBV6-5 with TRBJ2-1; 7 bases agree with TRBD1. The CDR3 has 14 residues. Germline V gives CDR1 MNHEY, CDR2 SVGAGI. V lost 2 bases, J lost 7 bases, and 5 bases stayed unmatched. This CDR3 reads CASSYTLTGNEQFF. CDR3 DNA sequence: TGTGCCAGCAGTTACACCTTGACAGGGAATGAGCAGTTCTTC.

The chain employs TRBV7-9 and TRBJ1-4, with D unclear. The CDR3 has 15 amino acids. V was clipped by 5 bases and J by 1 base, with 11 bases between them. Germline V CDR1 and CDR2: SEHNR, FQNEAQ (reference sequence). The CDR3 sequence: CASSPEFRTNEKLFF. Here the CDR3 DNA reads TGTGCCAGCAGCCCCGAATTTAGAACTAATGAAAAACTGTTTTTT.

The chain is built from TRBV6-6 and TRBJ2-3; D remains ambiguous. The CDR3 runs 14 residues. Trimming took 4 bases from V and 2 from J, leaving 10 bases between them. Germline V gene data show CDR1 as MNHNY and CDR2 as SVGAGI (reference sequence). CDR3 nucleotide sequence: TGTGCCAGCAGTTTCTCGTTCAACACAGATACGCAGTATTTT. It codes for CASSFSFNTDTQYF.

The chain uses TRBV5-4 and TRBJ2-1, with D unresolved. Trimming pared 7 bases from V and 0 bases from J, leaving 8 bases between. Germline V CDR1 and CDR2: SGHNT, YYREEE (reference sequence). This CDR3 contains 13 residues. The CDR3 reads CASGQSSYNEQFF. DNA for the CDR3: TGTGCCAGCGGCCAGTCCTCCTACAATGAGCAGTTCTTC.

The chain's CDR3 is CASSSGQSLVGEQYF. DNA of the CDR3: TGTGCCAGCAGTTCGGGACAGTCCTTGGTCGGCGAGCAGTACTTC. V usage is TRBV6-2 or TRBV6-3 and J usage is TRBJ2-7, with TRBD1 matching over 7 bases. J lost 6 bases, V lost 4 bases, and 12 bases had no gene match. Per germline, CDR1 MNHEY and CDR2 SVGEGT. This CDR3 contains 15 residues.

This chain links TRBV2 with TRBJ2-1; D is unclear. Germline V CDR1 and CDR2: SNHLY, FYNNEI. The CDR3 extends over 11 amino acids. V lost 3 bases, J lost 5 bases, and 2 bases lay in between. The CDR3 bases are TGTGCCAGCAGTGAGGACAATGAGCAGTTCTTC. It codes for CASSEDNEQFF.

The J gene is TRBJ2-3, the V gene TRBV7-9, with 7 bases identical to TRBD2. Germline CDR1 and CDR2: SEHNR and FQNEAQ (reference sequence). The CDR3 spans 15 residues. V was pared by 2 bases and J by 0 bases, with 2 bases of the junction left unmatched. Here the CDR3 DNA reads TGTGCCAGCAGCTTATTGCGGGGGAGCACAGATACGCAGTATTTT. It specifies CASSLLRGSTDTQYF.

This chain uses TRBV7-2 with TRBJ2-2; 11 nucleotides line up with TRBD1. This CDR3 contains 16 residues. Germline CDR1 is SGHTA and CDR2 is FQGNSA. With V trimmed by 6 bases and J by 4 bases, 7 bases remained unmatched. CDR3 bases: TGTGCCAGCAGGAGAGGACAGGGGGCAGGCACCGGGGAGCTGTTTTTT. Translated: CASRRGQGAGTGELFF.

The V call is TRBV12-5, the J call TRBJ1-1; D call uncertain. CDR3 size: 16 residues. Trimming took off 1 base at V and 1 base at J, with 13 bases between the two ends. From germline, CDR1 is LGHNT and CDR2 FRNRAP. This CDR3 is CASGLGVPGPNTEAFF. Here the CDR3 DNA reads TGTGCTAGTGGTTTGGGGGTTCCGGGCCCGAACACTGAAGCTTTCTTT.

This chain links TRBV21-1 with TRBJ1-1. TRBV21-1 is given as a pseudogene. This CDR3 is built from 14 residues. CDR3 residues: CASSKEGSNTEAFF. CDR3 nucleotides: TGTGCCAGCAGCAAAGAGGGCAGTAACACTGAAGCTTTCTTT.

V usage is TRBV12-3 or TRBV12-4 and J usage is TRBJ2-5; D remains unclear. With 1 base removed from V and 5 bases from J, the gap between germline ends came to 8 bases. The CDR3 covers 13 residues. The CDR3 region is CASSLGVRETQYF. The CDR3, as DNA: TGTGCCAGCAGTTTAGGGGTCCGGGAGACCCAGTACTTC.

This sequence joins TRBV6-5 and TRBJ1-5; D unclear. Germline V gene lookup returns CDR1 MNHEY and CDR2 SVGAGI. The CDR3 sequence is 15 residues long. The V gene lost 5 bases and the J gene lost 1 base, with 12 bases spanning the gap. The CDR3 DNA is TGTGCCAGCAGTACCGGGATGTGGAGCAATCAGCCCCAGCATTTT. It is translated as CASSTGMWSNQPQHF.

The chain uses TRBV25-1 and TRBJ1-4; maybe TRBD1 (5 bases). CDR3 length: 16 residues. The germline gives CDR1 MGHDK, CDR2 SYGVNS. The V and J ends lost 1 base and 0 bases respectively, with 9 bases between them. The CDR3 DNA is TGTGCCAGCAGTGAATGGCAGGGAGCAACTAATGAAAAACTGTTTTTT. Amino acid sequence: CASSEWQGATNEKLFF.

Here the CDR3 DNA reads TGCGCCAGCAGCTCGGACAGGTCAAAGTCACCCCTCCACTTT. Translating it yields CASSSDRSKSPLHF. The chain carries TRBV5-1 and TRBJ1-6; 7 nucleotides line up with TRBD1. The germline gives CDR1 SGHRS, CDR2 YFSETQ. This CDR3 has 14 residues. J gave up 10 bases and V 3 bases, and 7 bases lay outside the gene matches.

Concerning this clone: Other nucleotide sequences in the sample specify the same CDR3. The chain combines TRBV6-5 with TRBJ2-3; 9 bases fit TRBD1. This CDR3 has 15 amino acids. V gave up 4 bases and J gave up 1 base; unmatched junction bases: 3. Germline lookup yields CDR1 MNHEY and CDR2 SVGAGI. CDR3 sequence: CASSLDRGGTDTQYF. The CDR3 DNA is TGTGCCAGCAGTTTAGACAGGGGGGGCACAGATACGCAGTATTTT.

This clone was picked up a small number of times. The V and J genes are TRBV28 and TRBJ1-5; a possible D gene is TRBD1 (6 bases). V lost 4 bases and J 5 bases, leaving 9 bases between the germline ends. The CDR3 spans 13 residues. Germline V CDR1 and CDR2: MDHEN, SYDVKM. The chain's CDR3 is CASSSTGYQPQHF. CDR3 DNA: TGTGCCAGCAGTTCAACAGGGTATCAGCCCCAGCATTTT.